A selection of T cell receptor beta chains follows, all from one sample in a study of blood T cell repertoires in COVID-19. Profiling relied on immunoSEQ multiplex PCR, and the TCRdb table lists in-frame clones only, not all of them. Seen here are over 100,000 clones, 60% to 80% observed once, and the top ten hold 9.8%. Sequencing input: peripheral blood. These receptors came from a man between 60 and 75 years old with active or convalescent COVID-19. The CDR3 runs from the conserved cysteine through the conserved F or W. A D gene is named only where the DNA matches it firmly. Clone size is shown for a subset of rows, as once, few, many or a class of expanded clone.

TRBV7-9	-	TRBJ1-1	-	TGTGCCAGCAGAGAGGACAGACAGAACACTGAAGCTTTCTTT	CASREDRQNTEAFF
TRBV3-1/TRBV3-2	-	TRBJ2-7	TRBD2	TGTGCCAGCAGAGGCAGCGGGAGGCACACCTACGAGCAGTACTTC	CASRGSGRHTYEQYF
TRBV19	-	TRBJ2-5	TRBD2	TGTGCCAGTAGTCCCGGGACTAGCGGCCAAGAGACCCAGTACTTC	CASSPGTSGQETQYF
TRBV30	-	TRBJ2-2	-	TGTGCCTGGAGTGTAACCGGGACAACAGATGTCGGGGAGCTGTTTTTT	CAWSVTGTTDVGELFF
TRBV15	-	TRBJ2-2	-	TGTGCCGCAGCCCCGGGGTACACCGGGGAGCTGTTTTTT	CAAAPGYTGELFF
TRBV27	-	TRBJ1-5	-	TGTGCCAGCAGTTGGGGGCCTCTAGGACCCCAGCATTTT	CASSWGPLGPQHF
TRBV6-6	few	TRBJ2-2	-	TGTGCCAGCAGTTATTGGACAGCGAACACCGGGGAGCTGTTTTTT	CASSYWTANTGELFF
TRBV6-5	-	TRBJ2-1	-	TGTGCCAGCAGCCCGACCCTTGGGGGCGATGAGCAGTTCTTC	CASSPTLGGDEQFF
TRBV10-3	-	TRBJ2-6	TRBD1	TGTGCCTCGGGACAGAACAGTCAAGGGGCCAACGTCCTGACTTTC	CASGQNSQGANVLTF
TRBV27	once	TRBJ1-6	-	TGTGCCAGCAGTCAGGGTTATAATTCACCCCTCCACTTT	CASSQGYNSPLHF
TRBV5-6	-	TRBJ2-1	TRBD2	TGTGCCAGCAGCTTCCCGGGGAGCGGGAGAGGAAATGAGCAGTTCTTC	CASSFPGSGRGNEQFF
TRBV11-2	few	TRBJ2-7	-	TGTGCCAGCAGCTTAGTAGGGGCCTCCTACGAGCAGTACTTC	CASSLVGASYEQYF
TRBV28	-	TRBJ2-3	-	TGTGCCAGCAGCGCCGGGACTTTAGATACGCAGTATTTT	CASSAGTLDTQYF
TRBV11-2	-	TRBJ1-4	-	TGTGCCAGCAGCCTCCCCAATGAAAAACTGTTTTTT	CASSLPNEKLFF
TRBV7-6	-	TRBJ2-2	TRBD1	TGTGCCAGCAGCTTTGACAGGGGTAACACCGGGGAGCTGTTTTTT	CASSFDRGNTGELFF
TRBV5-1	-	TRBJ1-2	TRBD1	TGCGCCAGCAGCCAAATTGGACAGGGGGGCGGCTACACCTTC	CASSQIGQGGGYTF
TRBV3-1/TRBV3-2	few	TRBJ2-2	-	TGTGCCAGCAGCTTAGGGGGGGCGCGCACCGGGGAGCTGTTTTTT	CASSLGGARTGELFF
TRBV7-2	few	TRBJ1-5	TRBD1	TGTGCCAGCAGCTTAGACCCCCAGGGGGGTAATCAGCCCCAGCATTTT	CASSLDPQGGNQPQHF
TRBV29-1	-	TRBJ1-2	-	TGCAGCGTTACGGACAGCCACTATGGCTACACCTTC	CSVTDSHYGYTF
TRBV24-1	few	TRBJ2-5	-	TGTGCCACCAGTGAAAGCCGGACCCAGTACTTC	CATSESRTQYF
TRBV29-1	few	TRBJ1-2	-	TGCAGCGTTGGAAGTGACACCTATGGCTACACCTTC	CSVGSDTYGYTF
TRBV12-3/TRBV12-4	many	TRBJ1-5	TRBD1	TGTGCCAGCAGAGGACAGGCGGGTCAGCCCCAGCATTTT	CASRGQAGQPQHF
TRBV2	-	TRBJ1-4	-	TGTGCCAGCACCGGCGGGGGATCTAATGAAAAACTGTTTTTT	CASTGGGSNEKLFF
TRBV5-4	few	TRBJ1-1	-	TGTGCCAGCAGCTTGGCCGTCGGGAACACTGAAGCTTTCTTT	CASSLAVGNTEAFF
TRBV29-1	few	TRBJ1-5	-	TGCAGCGCCGGCGGACAGCAGTCCCAGCATTTT	CSAGGQQSQHF
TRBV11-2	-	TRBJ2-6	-	TGTGCCAGCAGCAATCAGGTCAGCTCTGGGGCCAACGTCCTGACTTTC	CASSNQVSSGANVLTF
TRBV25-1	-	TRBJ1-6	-	TGTGCCAGCAGTGGCCCGACAGCCTATAATTCACCCCTCCACTTT	CASSGPTAYNSPLHF
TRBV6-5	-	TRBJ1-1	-	TGTGCCAGCAGGGTGGGACACTCCAACACTGAAGCTTTCTTT	CASRVGHSNTEAFF
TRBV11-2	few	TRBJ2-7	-	TGTGCCAGCAGCTTTGAGGTGCACGAGCAGTACTTC	CASSFEVHEQYF